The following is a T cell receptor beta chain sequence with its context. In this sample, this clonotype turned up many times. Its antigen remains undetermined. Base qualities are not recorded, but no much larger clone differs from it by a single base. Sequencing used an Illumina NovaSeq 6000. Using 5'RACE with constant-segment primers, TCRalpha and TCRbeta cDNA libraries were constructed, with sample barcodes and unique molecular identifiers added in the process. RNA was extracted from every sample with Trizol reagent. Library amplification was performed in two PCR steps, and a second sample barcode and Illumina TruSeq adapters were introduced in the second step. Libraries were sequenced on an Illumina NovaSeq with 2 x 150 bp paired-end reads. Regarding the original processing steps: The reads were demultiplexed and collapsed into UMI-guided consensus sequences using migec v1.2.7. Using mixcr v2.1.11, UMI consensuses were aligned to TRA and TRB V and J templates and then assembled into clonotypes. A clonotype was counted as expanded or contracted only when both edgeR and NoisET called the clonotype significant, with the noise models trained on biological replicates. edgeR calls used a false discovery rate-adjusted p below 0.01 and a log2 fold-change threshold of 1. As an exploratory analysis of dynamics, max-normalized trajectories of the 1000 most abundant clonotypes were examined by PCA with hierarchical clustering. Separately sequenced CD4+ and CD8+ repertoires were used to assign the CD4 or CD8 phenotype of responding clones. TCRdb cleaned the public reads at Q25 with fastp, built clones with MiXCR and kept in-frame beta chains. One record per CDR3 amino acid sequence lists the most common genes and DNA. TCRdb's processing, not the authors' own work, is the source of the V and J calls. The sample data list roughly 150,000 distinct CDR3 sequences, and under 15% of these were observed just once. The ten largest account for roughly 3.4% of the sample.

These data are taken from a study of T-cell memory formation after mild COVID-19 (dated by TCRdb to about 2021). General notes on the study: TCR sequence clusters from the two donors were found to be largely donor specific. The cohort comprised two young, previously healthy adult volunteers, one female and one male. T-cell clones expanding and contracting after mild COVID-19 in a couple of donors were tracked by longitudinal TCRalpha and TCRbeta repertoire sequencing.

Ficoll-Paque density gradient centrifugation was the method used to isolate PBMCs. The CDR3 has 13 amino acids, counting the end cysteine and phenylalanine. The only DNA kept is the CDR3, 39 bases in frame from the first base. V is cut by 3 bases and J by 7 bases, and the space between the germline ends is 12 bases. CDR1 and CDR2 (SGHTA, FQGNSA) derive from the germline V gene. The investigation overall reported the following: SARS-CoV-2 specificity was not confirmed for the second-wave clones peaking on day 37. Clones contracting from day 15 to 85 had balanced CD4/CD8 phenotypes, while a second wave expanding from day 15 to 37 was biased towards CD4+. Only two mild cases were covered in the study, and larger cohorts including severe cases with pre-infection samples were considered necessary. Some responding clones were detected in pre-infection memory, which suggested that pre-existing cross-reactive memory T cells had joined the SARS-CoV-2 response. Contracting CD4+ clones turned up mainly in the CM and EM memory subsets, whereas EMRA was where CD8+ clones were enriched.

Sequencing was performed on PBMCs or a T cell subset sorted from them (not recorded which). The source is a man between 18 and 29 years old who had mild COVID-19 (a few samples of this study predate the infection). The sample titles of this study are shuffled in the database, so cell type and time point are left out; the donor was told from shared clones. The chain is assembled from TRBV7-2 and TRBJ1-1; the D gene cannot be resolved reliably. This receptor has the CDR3 CASSFLHGFEAFF. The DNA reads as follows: TGTGCCAGCAGCTTTTTACACGGTTTTGAAGCTTTCTTT.